One sample yielded the 18 T cell receptor beta chains listed below, sequenced in a study of cytomegalovirus exposure and HLA in healthy donors. PCR employed 60 Vbeta and 13 Jbeta primers. Here immunoSEQ multiplex PCR was the method, and the copy in TCRdb shows in-frame clones only, minus some. The data show about 190,000 clones, with about nine tenths seen just once and roughly 1.3% held by the top ten. Sequencing used PBMCs. Receptors originate from a man between 25 and 39 years old in good health and CMV-seronegative.

The chain joins TRBV7-9 to TRBJ1-5; TRBD1 matches at 7 bases. V dropped 5 bases and J dropped 7; count of bases not matched to a gene: 8. CDR1 is SEHNR and CDR2 is FQNEAQ in the germline V gene (reference sequence). The CDR3 has 14 residues. The CDR3, as DNA: TGTGCCAGCAGCCTGACAGGGTCCGTCCAGCCCCAGCATTTT. It specifies CASSLTGSVQPQHF.

This chain uses TRBV28 with TRBJ1-1; 8 bases are shared with TRBD1. Germline V gives CDR1 MDHEN, CDR2 SYDVKM. This CDR3 spans 17 amino acids. V lost 2 bases, J lost 4 bases, and 12 bases stayed unmatched. The CDR3 loop reads CASSLLTGGSFGTEAFF. As DNA, the CDR3 is TGTGCCAGCAGTTTACTTACAGGGGGATCTTTTGGCACTGAAGCTTTCTTT.

The rearrangement joins TRBV2 to TRBJ2-7, with 13 positions matching TRBD2. The V and J ends lost 6 bases and 4 bases, in that order; junction bases with no gene match: 3. The germline CDR1 and CDR2 sequences are SNHLY and FYNNEI. The CDR3 has 14 residues. In DNA form, the CDR3 reads TGTGCCAGCAGGGCGACTAGCGGGGGGTACGAGCAGTACTTC. This translates into CASRATSGGYEQYF. Looking up the rest from reference TRBV2 and TRBJ2-7 gives the full variable domain: EPEVTQTPSHQVTQMGQEVILRCVPISNHLYFYWYRQILGQKVEFLVSFYNNEISEKSEIFDDQFSVERPDGSNFTLKIRSTKLEDSAMYFCASRATSGGYEQYFGPGTRLTVT.

This clone showed up just once. J is TRBJ1-4 and V is TRBV7-2; 8 bases are shared with TRBD1. Germline-derived CDR1 and CDR2 are SGHTA and FQGNSA. This CDR3 contains 15 residues. Trimming cost V 4 bases and J 1 base; bases outside gene matches: 2. The CDR3 DNA reads TGTGCCAGCAGCTCCGACAGGGGAACTAATGAAAAACTGTTTTTT. Its protein product is CASSSDRGTNEKLFF.

Comment on this clone: One end of the junction is discordant with germline, which a read error may explain. The V call is TRBV19, the J call TRBJ2-1; 11 bases map to TRBD2. CDR1 is LNHDA, CDR2 SQIVND, per germline (reference sequence). The CDR3 runs 15 residues. CDR3 bases: TGTGCCAGTAGCATAGCGGGAGGGCCGTTCAATGAGCAGTTCTTC. This sequence encodes CASSIAGGPFNEQFF.

The chain links TRBV21-1 to TRBJ1-1; the listed D gene, TRBD1, was not tested against the DNA. TRBV21-1 is classified as a pseudogene. The CDR3 totals 16 residues. The CDR3 bases are TGTGCCAGCAGCAAAGTAACGGGACAGGGAGACACTGAAGCTTTCTTT. Translating gives CASSKVTGQGDTEAFF.

The chain combines TRBV19 with TRBJ2-7; TRBD1 agrees at 8 bases. CDR1 is LNHDA, CDR2 SQIVND, per germline (reference sequence). Trimming removed 6 bases from V and 7 bases from J; junction bases left unmatched: 11. This CDR3 comprises 14 residues. This chain's CDR3 is CASSPAQGAREQYF. CDR3 DNA: TGTGCCAGTAGCCCCGCGCAGGGGGCGAGGGAGCAGTACTTC.

The chain links TRBV5-8 to TRBJ2-4; TRBD1 matches at 10 bases. The ends lost 0 bases at V and 6 bases at J; junction bases unmatched: 3. This CDR3 contains 15 residues. Germline V gene sequence: CDR1 SGHTS, CDR2 YDEGEE. The CDR3 sequence is CASSLGGTGVNIQYF. The CDR3 region has the DNA TGTGCCAGCAGCTTGGGTGGGACAGGGGTAAACATTCAGTACTTC. The full variable domain, rest sourced from reference TRBV5-8 and TRBJ2-4, is EAGVTQSPTHLIKTRGQQATLRCSPISGHTSVYWYQQALGLGLQFLLWYDEGEERNRGNFPPRFSGRQFPNYSSELNVNALELEDSALYLCASSLGGTGVNIQYFGAGTRLSVL.

The rearrangement joins TRBV7-2 to TRBJ2-3; possible D gene TRBD2, 5 bases. CDR3 size: 14 residues. Trimming took off 5 bases at V and 4 bases at J, with 13 bases between the two ends. CDR1 SGHTA and CDR2 FQGNSA come from the germline V gene. The CDR3 DNA sequence: TGTGCCAGCAGCGCGCGGGCTACAGCAGATACGCAGTATTTT. Translated, it gives CASSARATADTQYF.

The chain uses TRBV28 and TRBJ2-7; D uncertain. Germline loops: CDR1 MDHEN, CDR2 SYDVKM. The CDR3 totals 13 residues. V lost 3 bases and J lost 2, with 8 bases in between. The CDR3 loop reads CASSLAVPYEQYF. The CDR3 DNA is TGTGCCAGCAGTTTGGCGGTTCCCTACGAGCAGTACTTC.

The V gene is TRBV6-1, the J gene TRBJ1-1, with 8 bases that match TRBD1. Trimming took 3 bases from V and 6 from J; bases not matched to a gene: 6. The CDR3 sequence is 14 residues long. Germline CDR1 MNHNS, CDR2 SASEGT. In nucleotides, the CDR3 is TGTGCCAGCAGTGAGGGGCAGGGGGCGGCTGAAGCTTTCTTT. Its translation is CASSEGQGAAEAFF.

The V gene is TRBV28, the J gene TRBJ2-7, with D possibly matching TRBD2 (5 bases). This CDR3 has 12 amino acids. The V end was cut by 6 bases, the J end by 3 bases, with 9 bases between. The germline V gene encodes CDR1 MDHEN and CDR2 SYDVKM. The CDR3 coding sequence is TGTGCCAGCAGGCCGGGATTCTACGAGCAGTACTTC. Translating it yields CASRPGFYEQYF.

V and J are TRBV6-5 and TRBJ2-7, with D possibly matching TRBD1 (6 bases). This CDR3 spans 15 amino acids. Trimming removed 6 bases from V and 2 bases from J, with 17 bases in between. CDR1 is MNHEY and CDR2 is SVGAGI in the germline V gene. The CDR3 here is CASRLQQGSPYEQYF. The CDR3 region has the DNA TGTGCCAGCAGACTACAACAGGGTTCCCCCTACGAGCAGTACTTC.

The V gene is TRBV7-9, the J gene TRBJ2-1; D is possibly TRBD2 (5 bases). Trimming removed 7 bases at V and 7 bases at J, with 14 bases between. Germline CDR1 is SEHNR and CDR2 is FQNEAQ (reference sequence). The CDR3 has 13 amino acids. CDR3 protein: CASTGLVRNEQFF. CDR3 sequence (DNA): TGTGCCAGCACCGGACTCGTCCGAAATGAGCAGTTCTTC. The full variable domain, with the rest looked up from reference TRBV7-9 and TRBJ2-1, is DTGVSQNPRHKITKRGQNVTFRCDPISEHNRLYWYRQTLGQGPEFLTYFQNEAQLEKSRLLSDRFSAERPKGSFSTLEIQRTEQGDSAMYLCASTGLVRNEQFFGPGTRLTVL.

The chain combines TRBV19 with TRBJ1-2; perhaps TRBD1 as D (5 bases). This CDR3 spans 11 amino acids. The germline CDR1 and CDR2 sequences are LNHDA and SQIVND (reference sequence). The V end lost 3 bases, the J end lost 7 bases, and 6 bases lay between the germline ends. The CDR3 region has the DNA TGTGCCAGTAGTATTCAGGGTGGCTACACCTTC. Encoded protein: CASSIQGGYTF.

In this sample, this clone turned up once. The V and J genes are TRBV6-5 and TRBJ2-2, with D perhaps matching TRBD1 (5 bases). This CDR3 is 14 amino acids long. The germline V gene encodes CDR1 MNHEY and CDR2 SVGAGI. V was pared by 5 bases and J by 8 bases, with 15 bases between. Here the CDR3 DNA reads TGTGCCAGCAGTATGAGACAGACTTTAGGGGAGCTGTTTTTT. This gives the protein CASSMRQTLGELFF.

About this clone itself: Mismatch with germline at one junction end may stem from a read error. The V call is TRBV7-7, the J call TRBJ1-2; TRBD1 aligns across 10 bases. From germline, CDR1 is SSHAT and CDR2 FNYEAQ (reference sequence). This CDR3 region has 12 residues. In DNA form, the CDR3 reads TGTGCTAGCAGGGACAGGGGACAGGGATACACCTTC. This translates into CASRDRGQGYTF.

J is TRBJ2-3 and V is TRBV7-9, with 8 bases fitting TRBD1. J lost 0 bases, V lost 5 bases, and 4 bases had no gene match. CDR3 size: 15 residues. Germline V CDR1 and CDR2: SEHNR, FQNEAQ (reference sequence). CDR3 in DNA: TGTGCCAGCAGCCGACAGGGGAGTAGCACAGATACGCAGTATTTT. Protein: CASSRQGSSTDTQYF.